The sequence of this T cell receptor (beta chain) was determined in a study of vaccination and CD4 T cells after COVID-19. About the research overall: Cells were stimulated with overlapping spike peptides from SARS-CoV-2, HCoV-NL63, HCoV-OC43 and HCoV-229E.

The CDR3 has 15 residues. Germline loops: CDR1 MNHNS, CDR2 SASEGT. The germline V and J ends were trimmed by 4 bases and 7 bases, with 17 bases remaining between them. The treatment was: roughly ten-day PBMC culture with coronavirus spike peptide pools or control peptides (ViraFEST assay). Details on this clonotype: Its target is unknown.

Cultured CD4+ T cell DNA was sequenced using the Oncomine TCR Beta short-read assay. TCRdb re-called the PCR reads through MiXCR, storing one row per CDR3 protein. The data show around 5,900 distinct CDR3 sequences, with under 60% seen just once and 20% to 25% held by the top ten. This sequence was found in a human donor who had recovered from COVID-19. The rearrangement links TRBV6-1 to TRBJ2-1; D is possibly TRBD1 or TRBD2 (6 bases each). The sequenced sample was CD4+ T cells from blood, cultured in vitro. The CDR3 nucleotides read TGTGCCAGCAGTGTTCTCTGGGGGGCGCATAATGAGCAGTTCTTC. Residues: CASSVLWGAHNEQFF.